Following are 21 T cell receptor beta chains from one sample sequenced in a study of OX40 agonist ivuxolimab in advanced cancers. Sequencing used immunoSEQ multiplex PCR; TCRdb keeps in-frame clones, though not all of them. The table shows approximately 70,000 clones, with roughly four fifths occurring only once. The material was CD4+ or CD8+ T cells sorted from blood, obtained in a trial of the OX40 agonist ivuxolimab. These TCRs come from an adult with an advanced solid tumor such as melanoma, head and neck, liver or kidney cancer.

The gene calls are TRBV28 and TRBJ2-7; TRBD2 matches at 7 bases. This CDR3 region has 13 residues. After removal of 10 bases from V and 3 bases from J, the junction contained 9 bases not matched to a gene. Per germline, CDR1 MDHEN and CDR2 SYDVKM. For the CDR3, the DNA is TGTGCCACCAAGAGCGGGAACTTCTACGAGCAGTACTTC. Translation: CATKSGNFYEQYF.

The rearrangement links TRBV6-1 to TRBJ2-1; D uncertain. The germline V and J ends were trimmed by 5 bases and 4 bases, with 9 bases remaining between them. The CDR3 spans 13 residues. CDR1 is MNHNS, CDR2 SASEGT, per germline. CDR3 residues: CASSPPSYNEQFF. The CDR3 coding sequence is TGTGCCAGCAGTCCCCCATCTTACAATGAGCAGTTCTTC.

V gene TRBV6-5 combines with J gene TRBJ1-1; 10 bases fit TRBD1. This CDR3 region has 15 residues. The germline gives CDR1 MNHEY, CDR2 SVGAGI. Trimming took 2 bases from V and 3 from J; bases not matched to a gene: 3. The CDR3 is CASSYTGTGDTEAFF. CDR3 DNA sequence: TGTGCCAGCAGTTACACCGGGACAGGGGACACTGAAGCTTTCTTT.

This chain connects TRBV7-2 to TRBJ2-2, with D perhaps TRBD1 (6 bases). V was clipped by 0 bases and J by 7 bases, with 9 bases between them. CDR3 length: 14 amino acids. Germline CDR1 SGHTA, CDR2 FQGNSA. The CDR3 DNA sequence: TGTGCCAGCAGCTTAGCGGGGGCTGTCGGGGAGCTGTTTTTT. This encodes CASSLAGAVGELFF.

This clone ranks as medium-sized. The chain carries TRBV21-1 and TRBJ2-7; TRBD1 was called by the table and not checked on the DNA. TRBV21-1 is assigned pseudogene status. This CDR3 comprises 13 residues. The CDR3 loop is CASSKTSGYEQYV. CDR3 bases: TGTGCCAGCAGCAAAACGTCAGGGTACGAGCAGTACGTC.

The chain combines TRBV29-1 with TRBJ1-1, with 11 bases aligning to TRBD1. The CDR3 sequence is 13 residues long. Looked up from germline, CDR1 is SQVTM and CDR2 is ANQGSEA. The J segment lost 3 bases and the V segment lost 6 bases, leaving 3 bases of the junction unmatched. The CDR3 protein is CSVGQGVDTEAFF. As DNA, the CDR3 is TGCAGCGTGGGACAGGGGGTGGACACTGAAGCTTTCTTT. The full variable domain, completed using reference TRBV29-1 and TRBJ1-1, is SAVISQKPSRDICQRGTSLTIQCQVDSQVTMMFWYRQQPGQSLTLIATANQGSEATYESGFVIDKFPISRPNLTFSTLTVSNMSPEDSSIYLCSVGQGVDTEAFFGQGTRLTVV.

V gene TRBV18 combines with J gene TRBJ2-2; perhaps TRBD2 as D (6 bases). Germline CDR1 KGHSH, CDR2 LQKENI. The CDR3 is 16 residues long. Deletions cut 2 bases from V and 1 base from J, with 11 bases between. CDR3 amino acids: CASSPTSGLNTGELFF. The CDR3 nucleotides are TGTGCCAGCTCACCAACCTCGGGACTGAACACCGGGGAGCTGTTTTTT.

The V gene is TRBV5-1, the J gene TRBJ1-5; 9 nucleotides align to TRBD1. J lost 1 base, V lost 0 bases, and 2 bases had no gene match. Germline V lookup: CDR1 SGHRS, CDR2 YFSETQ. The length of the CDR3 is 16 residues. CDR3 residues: CASSLAGTGSNQPQHF. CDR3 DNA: TGCGCCAGCAGCTTGGCCGGGACAGGGAGCAATCAGCCCCAGCATTTT.

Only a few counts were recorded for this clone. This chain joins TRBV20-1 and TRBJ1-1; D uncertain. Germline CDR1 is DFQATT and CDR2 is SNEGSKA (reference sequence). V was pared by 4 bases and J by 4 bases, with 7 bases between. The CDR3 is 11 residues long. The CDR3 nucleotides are TGCAGTGCTACAGTCCCCACTGAAGCTTTCTTT. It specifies CSATVPTEAFF.

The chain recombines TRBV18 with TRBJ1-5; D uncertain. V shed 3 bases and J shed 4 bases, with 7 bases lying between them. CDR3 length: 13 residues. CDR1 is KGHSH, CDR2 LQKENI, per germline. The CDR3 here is CASSPENNQPQHF. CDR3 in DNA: TGTGCCAGCTCACCCGAAAATAATCAGCCCCAGCATTTT.

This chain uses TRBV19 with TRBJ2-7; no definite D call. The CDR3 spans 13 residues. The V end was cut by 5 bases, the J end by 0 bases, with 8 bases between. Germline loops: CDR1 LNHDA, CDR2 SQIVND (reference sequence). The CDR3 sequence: CASSQDASYEQYF. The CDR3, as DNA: TGTGCCAGTAGTCAGGATGCCTCCTACGAGCAGTACTTC.

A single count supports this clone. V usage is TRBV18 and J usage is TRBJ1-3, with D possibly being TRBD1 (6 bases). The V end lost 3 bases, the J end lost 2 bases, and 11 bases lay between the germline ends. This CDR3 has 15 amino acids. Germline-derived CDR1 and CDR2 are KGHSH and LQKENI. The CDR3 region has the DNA TGTGCCAGCTCACCGAACCAGGGGACTGGAAACACCATATATTTT. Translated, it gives CASSPNQGTGNTIYF.

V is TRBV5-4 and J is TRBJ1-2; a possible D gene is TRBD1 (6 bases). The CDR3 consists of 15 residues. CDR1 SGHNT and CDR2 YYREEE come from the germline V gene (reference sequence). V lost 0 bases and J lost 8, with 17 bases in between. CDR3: CASSLDFSGARGYTF. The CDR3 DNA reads TGTGCCAGCAGCTTGGATTTTTCGGGGGCCCGGGGCTACACCTTC. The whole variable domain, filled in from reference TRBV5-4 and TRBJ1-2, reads ETGVTQSPTHLIKTRGQQVTLRCSSQSGHNTVSWYQQALGQGPQFIFQYYREEENGRGNFPPRFSGLQFPNYSSELNVNALELDDSALYLCASSLDFSGARGYTFGSGTRLTVV.

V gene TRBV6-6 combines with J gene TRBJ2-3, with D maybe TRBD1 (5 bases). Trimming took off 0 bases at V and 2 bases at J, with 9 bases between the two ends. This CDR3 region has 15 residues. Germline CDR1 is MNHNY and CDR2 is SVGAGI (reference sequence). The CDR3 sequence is CASSYSRQPTDTQYF. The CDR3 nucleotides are TGTGCCAGCAGTTACTCGAGACAGCCCACAGATACGCAGTATTTT.

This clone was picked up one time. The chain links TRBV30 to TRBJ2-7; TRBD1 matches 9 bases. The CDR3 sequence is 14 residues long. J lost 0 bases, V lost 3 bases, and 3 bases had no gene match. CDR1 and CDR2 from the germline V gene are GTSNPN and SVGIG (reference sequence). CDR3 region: CAWRRDRASYEQYF. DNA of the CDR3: TGTGCCTGGAGAAGGGACAGGGCCTCCTACGAGCAGTACTTC.

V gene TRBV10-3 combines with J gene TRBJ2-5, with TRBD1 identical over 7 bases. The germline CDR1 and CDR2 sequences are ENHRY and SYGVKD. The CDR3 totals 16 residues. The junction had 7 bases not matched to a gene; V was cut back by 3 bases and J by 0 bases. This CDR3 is CAISESGTDYQETQYF. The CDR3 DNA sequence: TGTGCCATCAGTGAATCCGGGACAGATTACCAAGAGACCCAGTACTTC.

CDR3 DNA: TGTGCCAGCAGCTTGCCTAGCGGGGGGGCATTTGGTACAGATACGCAGTATTTT. This sequence encodes CASSLPSGGAFGTDTQYF. The rearrangement joins TRBV5-6 to TRBJ2-3; TRBD2 aligns across 12 bases. Germline-derived CDR1 and CDR2 are SGHDT and YYEEEE. CDR3 length equals 18 residues. Trimming cost V 1 base and J 3 bases; bases outside gene matches: 9.

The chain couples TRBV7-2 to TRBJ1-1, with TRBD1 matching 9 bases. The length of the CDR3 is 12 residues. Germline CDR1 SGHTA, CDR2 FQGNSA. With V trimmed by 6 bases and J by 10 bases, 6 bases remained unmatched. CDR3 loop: CASRTGQGRAFF. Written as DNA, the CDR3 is TGTGCCAGCAGGACGGGACAGGGCAGAGCTTTCTTT.

The CDR3 reads CASSLDGGGAFEQYF. For the CDR3, the DNA is TGTGCCAGCAGCTTGGATGGGGGGGGAGCGTTCGAGCAGTACTTC. The J gene is TRBJ2-7, the V gene TRBV7-9; TRBD2 matches 7 bases. Germline V lookup: CDR1 SEHNR, CDR2 FQNEAQ (reference sequence). This CDR3 comprises 15 residues. The V segment lost 3 bases and the J segment 6 bases; nucleotides outside the gene matches: 11. Full variable domain (outside the CDR3, taken from reference TRBV7-9 and TRBJ2-7): DTGVSQNPRHKITKRGQNVTFRCDPISEHNRLYWYRQTLGQGPEFLTYFQNEAQLEKSRLLSDRFSAERPKGSFSTLEIQRTEQGDSAMYLCASSLDGGGAFEQYFGPGTRLTVT.

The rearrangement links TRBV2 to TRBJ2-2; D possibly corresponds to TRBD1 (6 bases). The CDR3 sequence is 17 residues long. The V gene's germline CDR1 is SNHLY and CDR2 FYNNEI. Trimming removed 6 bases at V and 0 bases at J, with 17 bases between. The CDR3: CASRSAMGTSNTGELFF. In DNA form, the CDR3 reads TGTGCCAGCAGATCCGCGATGGGGACATCGAACACCGGGGAGCTGTTTTTT.

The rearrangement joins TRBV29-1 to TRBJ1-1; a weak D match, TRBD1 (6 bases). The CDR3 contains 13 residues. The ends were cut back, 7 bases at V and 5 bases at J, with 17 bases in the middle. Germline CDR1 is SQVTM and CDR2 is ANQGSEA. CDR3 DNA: TGCAGCGCCCTAGGGGGGGGGAGGACTGAAGCTTTCTTT. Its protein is CSALGGGRTEAFF.